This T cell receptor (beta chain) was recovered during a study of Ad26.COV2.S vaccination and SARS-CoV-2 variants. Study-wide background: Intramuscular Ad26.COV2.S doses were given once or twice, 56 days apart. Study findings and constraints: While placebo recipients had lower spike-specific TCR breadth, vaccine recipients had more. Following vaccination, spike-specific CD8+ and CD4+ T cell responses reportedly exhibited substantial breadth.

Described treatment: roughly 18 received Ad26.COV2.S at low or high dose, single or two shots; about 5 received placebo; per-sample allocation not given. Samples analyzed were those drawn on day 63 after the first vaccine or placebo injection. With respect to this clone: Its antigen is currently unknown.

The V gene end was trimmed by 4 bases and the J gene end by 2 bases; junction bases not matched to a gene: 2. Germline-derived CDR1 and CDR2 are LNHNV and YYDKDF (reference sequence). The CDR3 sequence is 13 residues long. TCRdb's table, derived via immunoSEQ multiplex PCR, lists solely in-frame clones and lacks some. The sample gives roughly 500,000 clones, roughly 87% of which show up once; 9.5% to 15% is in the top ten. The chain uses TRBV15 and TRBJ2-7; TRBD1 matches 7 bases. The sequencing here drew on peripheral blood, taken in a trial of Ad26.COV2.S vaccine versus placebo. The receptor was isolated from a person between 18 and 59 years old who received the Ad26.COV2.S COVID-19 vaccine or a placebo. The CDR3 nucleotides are TGTGCCACCAGCAAAGGACAGGCCTACGAGCAGTACTTC. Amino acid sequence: CATSKGQAYEQYF. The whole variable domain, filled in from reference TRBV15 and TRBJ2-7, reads DAMVIQNPRYQVTQFGKPVTLSCSQTLNHNVMYWYQQKSSQAPKLLFHYYDKDFNNEADTPDNFQSRRPNTSFCFLDIRSPGLGDTAMYLCATSKGQAYEQYFGPGTRLTVT.